The following is a TCR beta chain sequence with its context. This entry belongs to a study of blood T cell repertoires in COVID-19. The overall study: There were acute and convalescent COVID-19 samples, and they came from the United States, Italy and Spain. T cells, B-cell-depleted T cells, or PBMCs supplied cDNA or gDNA.

In the authors' methods: Counts of nucleated cells, estimated from reference gene primer amplification, were obtained. The assay was immunoSEQ multiplex PCR, and TCRdb's table has in-frame clones only and misses some. V, J and clone size are taken as reported in that table, and D and trimming were inferred from the DNA itself. The repertoire holds about 100,000 clones, with 86% as singletons. The sequence was collected from a woman aged 60-75 years in a cohort sampled during active or convalescent COVID-19. The material sequenced was peripheral blood.

CDR3 sequence (DNA): TGTGCCAGCAGTGAACTTTTCAGGGGAACTCAGCCCCAGCATTTT. As protein: CASSELFRGTQPQHF. This chain links TRBV2 with TRBJ1-5; D perhaps matches TRBD1 (6 bases). The CDR3 is 15 residues long. Trimming stripped 2 bases from V and 6 bases from J, with 14 bases between. Germline V gene sequence: CDR1 SNHLY, CDR2 FYNNEI.